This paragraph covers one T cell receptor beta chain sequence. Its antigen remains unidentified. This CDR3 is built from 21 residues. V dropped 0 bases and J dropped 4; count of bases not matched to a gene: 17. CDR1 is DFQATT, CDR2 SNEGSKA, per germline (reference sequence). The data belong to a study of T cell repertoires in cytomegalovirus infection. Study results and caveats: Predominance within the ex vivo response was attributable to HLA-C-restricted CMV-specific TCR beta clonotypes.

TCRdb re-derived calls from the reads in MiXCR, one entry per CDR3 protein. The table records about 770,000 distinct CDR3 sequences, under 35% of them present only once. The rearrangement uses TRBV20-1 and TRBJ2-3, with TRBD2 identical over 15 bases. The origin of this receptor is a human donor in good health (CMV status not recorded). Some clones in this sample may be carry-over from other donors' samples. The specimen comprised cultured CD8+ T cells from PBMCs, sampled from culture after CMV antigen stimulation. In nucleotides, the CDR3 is TGCAGTGCTAGAGATTGGGACTCGGGGACTAGCGGGGGGCTGAGGGCAGATACGCAGTATTTT. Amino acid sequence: CSARDWDSGTSGGLRADTQYF.